The 19 T cell receptor beta chains in this list originate from one sample, sequenced in a study of blood T cells in healthy people across ages. Using a J-beta primer mix together with a sample-barcoded 5' primer, a second PCR was run for about 6 to 12 cycles. TCRdb independently ran MiXCR on the 5' RACE reads; one entry per CDR3 protein. The sample has around 1,500,000 distinct CDR3 sequences, about 43% seen once. The source material was blood. These receptors came from a woman aged 18-30 years in good health.

This clonotype was seen more than once but under ten times. The chain combines TRBV15 with TRBJ1-1, with 8 bases that match TRBD1. Germline V gives CDR1 LNHNV, CDR2 YYDKDF (reference sequence). The CDR3 has 15 amino acids. Germline trimming cut 1 base from V and 4 bases from J; bases unmatched to any gene: 5. CDR3 nucleotides: TGTGCCACCAGCAGAGTCGGGCAGGGGGCCACTGAAGCTTTCTTT. Its translation is CATSRVGQGATEAFF.

This chain connects TRBV4-1 to TRBJ2-7, with D maybe TRBD1 (5 bases). Deletions cut 1 base from V and 1 base from J, with 11 bases between. Germline CDR1 reads MGHRA; CDR2 reads YSYEKL. This CDR3 spans 15 amino acids. As DNA, the CDR3 is TGCGCCAGCAGCCAAGTTTCGGACATTTCCTACGAGCAGTACTTC. Protein sequence: CASSQVSDISYEQYF.

The table lists this clonotype with many counts. The CDR3 nucleotides read TGTGCCAGCAGGCTTACAGGGTTACGAATCAATGAGCAGTTCTTC. Translating it yields CASRLTGLRINEQFF. The chain is built from TRBV6-5 and TRBJ2-1; possible D gene TRBD1, 6 bases. CDR1 is MNHEY and CDR2 is SVGAGI in the germline V gene. The CDR3 covers 15 residues. With 6 bases removed from V and 6 bases from J, the gap between germline ends came to 18 bases.

About this clonotype: This may be a read error, as it is one base from a much larger clone. This sequence joins TRBV9 and TRBJ2-5; 12 nucleotides line up with TRBD2. Germline V gene lookup returns CDR1 SGDLS and CDR2 YYNGEE. Trimming removed 0 bases from V and 5 bases from J; junction bases left unmatched: 2. The CDR3 loop spans 15 amino acids. CDR3 bases: TGTGCCAGCAGCGTAGGGACTAGCGGGATGGAGACCCAGTACTTC. It is translated as CASSVGTSGMETQYF.

The rearrangement joins TRBV27 to TRBJ2-5, with TRBD1 identical over 8 bases. Unmatched junction bases numbered 10, after V lost 6 bases and J lost 4 bases. Germline V CDR1 and CDR2: MNHEY, SMNVEV (reference sequence). The CDR3 length is 15 residues. DNA for the CDR3: TGTGCCAGCAGCCTTTATACAGGGGGTACAGAGACCCAGTACTTC. Its protein is CASSLYTGGTETQYF.

This clonotype was seen just once. V usage is TRBV20-1 and J usage is TRBJ2-7; TRBD2 matches at 9 bases. Unmatched junction bases numbered 6, after V lost 5 bases and J lost 1 base. Germline V gene lookup returns CDR1 DFQATT and CDR2 SNEGSKA (reference sequence). The CDR3 is 14 residues long. The CDR3 sequence: CSAPASGRSYEQYF. In nucleotides, the CDR3 is TGCAGTGCTCCCGCCAGCGGGAGGTCCTACGAGCAGTACTTC.

Points on this clonotype: A junction end diverges from the germline sequence, so it may reflect a read error. J is TRBJ2-3 and V is TRBV29-1; 9 bases are a match to TRBD1. The CDR3 covers 15 residues. Germline V gene sequence: CDR1 SQVTM, CDR2 ANQGSEA. In DNA, the CDR3 is TGCAGCGTTGAAGAGTCGGGACAGGGCACAGATATGCAGTATTTT. Its translation: CSVEESGQGTDMQYF.

This sequence joins TRBV9 and TRBJ1-2; no definite D call. Trimming removed 0 bases from V and 7 bases from J, with 19 bases in between. The germline V gene has CDR1 SGDLS and CDR2 YYNGEE. The CDR3 consists of 16 residues. The DNA of the CDR3 is TGTGCCAGCAGCGTAGGTCCGGCAGGATTGTCGGGTGGCTACACCTTC. It is translated as CASSVGPAGLSGGYTF. The full variable domain, rest sourced from reference TRBV9 and TRBJ1-2, is DSGVTQTPKHLITATGQRVTLRCSPRSGDLSVYWYQQSLDQGLQFLIQYYNGEERAKGNILERFSAQQFPDLHSELNLSSLELGDSALYFCASSVGPAGLSGGYTFGSGTRLTVV.

This clonotype showed up just once. The chain joins TRBV20-1 to TRBJ2-1; no firm D call. The germline V gene encodes CDR1 DFQATT and CDR2 SNEGSKA (reference sequence). V lost 6 bases and J lost 0, with 12 bases in between. The CDR3 totals 14 residues. The chain's CDR3 is CSATLDSSYNEQFF. The CDR3 region has the DNA TGCAGTGCGACACTGGATAGCTCCTACAATGAGCAGTTCTTC.

V and J are TRBV5-1 and TRBJ2-1; the D gene is possibly TRBD2 (5 bases). With the DNA end fitting TRBJ2-7 better, the J assignment may be wrong. The CDR3 runs 17 residues. Germline CDR1 and CDR2: SGHRS and YFSETQ. The CDR3 protein is CASSPDRTGFSYNEQYF. The CDR3 coding sequence is TGCGCCAGCAGCCCAGATCGGACGGGATTCTCCTACAATGAGCAGTACTTC.

This clonotype was picked up a small number of times. A much larger clone sits a single nucleotide away, making a read error possible. The chain joins TRBV20-1 to TRBJ2-1; weak D call: TRBD1 (6 bases). The V end lost 6 bases, the J end lost 10 bases, and 13 bases lay between the germline ends. The CDR3 has 11 residues. Germline values: CDR1 DFQATT, CDR2 SNEGSKA (reference sequence). CDR3: CSARDTYEQFF. As DNA, the CDR3 is TGCAGTGCCAGGGACACCTACGAGCAGTTCTTC.

The chain recombines TRBV6-5 with TRBJ1-1; D is unresolved. Germline V gene lookup returns CDR1 MNHEY and CDR2 SVGAGI. The CDR3 runs 13 residues. V gave up 4 bases and J gave up 4 bases, with 10 bases separating them. The CDR3 coding sequence is TGTGCCAGCAGTTGGGGTTTTGGCACTGAAGCTTTCTTT. Its protein product is CASSWGFGTEAFF.

The CDR3 is CSVEREGNYGYTF. The CDR3 bases are TGCAGCGTTGAGAGAGAGGGAAACTATGGCTACACCTTC. The genes are TRBV29-1 and TRBJ1-2, with D unresolved. The CDR3 spans 13 residues. The V end lost 3 bases, the J end lost 2 bases, and 10 bases lay between the germline ends. Germline V gene data show CDR1 as SQVTM and CDR2 as ANQGSEA.

The gene calls are TRBV10-3 and TRBJ2-7; D is perhaps TRBD1 (6 bases). Looked up from germline, CDR1 is ENHRY and CDR2 is SYGVKD. Trimming left V 3 bases short and J 5 bases short, with 14 bases between. The CDR3 extends over 14 amino acids. The CDR3 coding sequence is TGTGCCATCAGTGACGAAACAGGGTTCGACGAGCAGTACTTC. Amino acid sequence: CAISDETGFDEQYF.

The chain joins TRBV5-1 to TRBJ2-5; 12 bases match TRBD2. V shed 0 bases, J shed 5 bases, and the junction held 8 bases outside the gene matches. Per germline, CDR1 SGHRS and CDR2 YFSETQ. This CDR3 spans 17 amino acids. The CDR3 spells CASSLGLAGVGGETQYF. The CDR3 DNA follows: TGCGCCAGCAGCTTGGGACTAGCGGGAGTAGGCGGGGAGACCCAGTACTTC.

This rearrangement joins TRBV5-5 to TRBJ2-7; possible D gene TRBD2, 7 bases. This CDR3 spans 15 amino acids. Trimming removed 2 bases from V and 6 bases from J, with 18 bases in between. CDR1 SGHKS and CDR2 YYEKEE come from the germline V gene (reference sequence). In DNA, the CDR3 is TGTGCCAGCAGCTTACCGTACGGGGGGCAGGTCGAGCAGTACTTC. The encoded protein is CASSLPYGGQVEQYF.

This clonotype was recorded once. The chain couples TRBV7-9 to TRBJ1-1; D is undetermined. Between the trimmed V and J ends, which lost 8 bases and 0 bases, there was a span of 13 bases. The CDR3 loop spans 14 amino acids. Germline-derived CDR1 and CDR2 are SEHNR and FQNEAQ (reference sequence). The CDR3 loop reads CASGVTGMNTEAFF. As DNA, the CDR3 is TGTGCCAGCGGGGTTACCGGGATGAACACTGAAGCTTTCTTT.

J is TRBJ1-4 and V is TRBV7-9; 7 bases agree with TRBD1. The CDR3 loop spans 15 amino acids. The germline V gene encodes CDR1 SEHNR and CDR2 FQNEAQ (reference sequence). With V trimmed by 0 bases and J by 7 bases, 5 bases remained unmatched. The CDR3 protein is CASSLAGTETEKLFF. The CDR3 DNA reads TGTGCCAGCAGCTTAGCCGGGACAGAGACTGAAAAACTGTTTTTT. Complete variable domain (other parts from reference TRBV7-9 and TRBJ1-4): DTGVSQNPRHKITKRGQNVTFRCDPISEHNRLYWYRQTLGQGPEFLTYFQNEAQLEKSRLLSDRFSAERPKGSFSTLEIQRTEQGDSAMYLCASSLAGTETEKLFFGSGTQLSVL.

The CDR3 reads CASSFLWVQRATYEQYF. CDR3 DNA sequence: TGTGCCAGCAGCTTCCTATGGGTCCAACGGGCCACCTACGAGCAGTACTTC. The J gene is TRBJ2-7, the V gene TRBV5-5; D gene unclear. CDR3 size: 17 residues. The V gene's germline CDR1 is SGHKS and CDR2 YYEKEE (reference sequence). The ends were cut back, 2 bases at V and 2 bases at J, with 20 bases in the middle. The variable domain in full, with the rest retrieved from reference TRBV5-5 and TRBJ2-7, is DAGVTQSPTHLIKTRGQQVTLRCSPISGHKSVSWYQQVLGQGPQFIFQYYEKEERGRGNFPDRFSARQFPNYSSELNVNALLLGDSALYLCASSFLWVQRATYEQYFGPGTRLTVT.